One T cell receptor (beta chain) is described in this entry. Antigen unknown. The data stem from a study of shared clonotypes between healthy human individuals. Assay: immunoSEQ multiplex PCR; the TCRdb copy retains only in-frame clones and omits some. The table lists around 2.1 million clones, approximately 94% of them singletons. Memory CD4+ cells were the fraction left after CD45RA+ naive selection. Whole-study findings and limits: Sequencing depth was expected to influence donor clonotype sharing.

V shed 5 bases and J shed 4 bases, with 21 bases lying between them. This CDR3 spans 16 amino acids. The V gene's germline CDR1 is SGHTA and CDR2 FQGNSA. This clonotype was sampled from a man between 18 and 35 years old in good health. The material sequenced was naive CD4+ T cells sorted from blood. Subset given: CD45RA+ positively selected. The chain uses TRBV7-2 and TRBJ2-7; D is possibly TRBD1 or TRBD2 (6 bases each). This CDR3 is CASSTPRGLKEYEQYF. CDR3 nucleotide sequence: TGTGCCAGCAGCACTCCTCGGGGGCTAAAAGAGTACGAGCAGTACTTC. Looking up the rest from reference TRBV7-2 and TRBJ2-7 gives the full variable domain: GAGVSQSPSNKVTEKGKDVELRCDPISGHTALYWYRQSLGQGLEFLIYFQGNSAPDKSGLPSDRFSAERTGGSVSTLTIQRTQQEDSAVYLCASSTPRGLKEYEQYFGPGTRLTVT.